The clone carrying this T cell receptor beta chain was counted only a few times. CDR1 and CDR2 from the germline V gene are SGHTA and FQGNSA. The ends lost 5 bases at V and 5 bases at J; junction bases unmatched: 6. CDR3 length: 14 amino acids. The data belong to a study of cytotoxic CD8 clonotypes in ibrutinib-treated CLL. About the research overall: Among patients, around 25 responded partially and 2 completely; 15 or so then stayed remitted and around 12 progressed after median around 68 months. Response sampling took place at median 12 months of treatment, range 6 to 36.

Cryopreserved PBMCs provided around 1.9 micrograms of genomic DNA for the TCR beta libraries. Using immunoSEQ multiplex PCR, the repertoire was profiled, and TCRdb retains in-frame clones only, with some absent. The top ten hold 25% to 35% of the sample, which has around 97,000 clones, approximately 78% seen once. Sequences were derived from PBMCs, sampled after 12 months of ibrutinib treatment. V and J are TRBV7-2 and TRBJ2-7; 10 positions match TRBD2. This TCR derives from a human donor with chronic lymphocytic leukemia. DNA of the CDR3: TGTGCCAGCAGCGCTGGGACTAGCGTTCACGAGCAGTACTTC. Its protein is CASSAGTSVHEQYF. Full variable domain (rest looked up from reference TRBV7-2 and TRBJ2-7): GAGVSQSPSNKVTEKGKDVELRCDPISGHTALYWYRQSLGQGLEFLIYFQGNSAPDKSGLPSDRFSAERTGGSVSTLTIQRTQQEDSAVYLCASSAGTSVHEQYFGPGTRLTVT.